This T cell receptor (beta chain) was profiled in a study of T cell repertoires in cytomegalovirus infection. MiXCR, run by TCRdb on the reads, gives a single entry per CDR3 protein. This table holds about half a million distinct CDR3 sequences, more than 30% found once. This clonotype was seen a handful of times. Antigen unknown. V was pared by 6 bases and J by 5 bases, with 13 bases of the junction left unmatched. Germline V lookup: CDR1 MNHNS, CDR2 SASEGT. There are 16 residues in the CDR3. This specimen was cultured PBMCs, taken from culture after CMV antigen stimulation. The rearrangement uses TRBV6-1 and TRBJ2-1; TRBD2 matches at 7 bases. The receptor was derived from a human donor in good health (CMV status not recorded). Some clones in this sample may be carry-over from other donors' samples. The CDR3 sequence is CASRPLWREYHNEQFF. CDR3 DNA: TGTGCCAGCAGGCCCCTGTGGCGGGAGTATCACAATGAGCAGTTCTTC.